Below, 26 T cell receptor beta chains from the same sample are listed, as sequenced in a study of blood T cell repertoires in COVID-19. This table comes from immunoSEQ multiplex PCR, and its TCRdb copy is limited to in-frame clones, with some not included. The table has 300,000 to 350,000 clones, about 90% seen once. The sequenced material came from PBMCs or T cells enriched from blood (not recorded which). The source is a young woman with acute COVID-19.

The chain combines TRBV28 with TRBJ1-2, with D possibly matching TRBD1 (6 bases). The CDR3 is made up of 16 amino acids. The germline V gene encodes CDR1 MDHEN and CDR2 SYDVKM. V was clipped by 2 bases and J by 8 bases, with 21 bases between them. CDR3 region: CASSLRTAWGWEGYTF. The DNA for the CDR3 is TGTGCCAGCAGTTTAAGGACAGCTTGGGGTTGGGAGGGCTACACCTTC.

The chain recombines TRBV21-1 with TRBJ1-5. TRBV21-1 is given as a pseudogene. CDR3 size: 15 residues. CDR3 amino acids: CASSKAADSNQPQHF. Here the CDR3 DNA reads TGTGCCAGCAGCAAGGCAGCGGATAGCAATCAGCCCCAGCATTTT.

The gene calls are TRBV28 and TRBJ1-3; maybe TRBD1 (5 bases). This CDR3 comprises 14 residues. The V gene's germline CDR1 is MDHEN and CDR2 SYDVKM. The germline V and J ends were trimmed by 3 bases and 8 bases, with 14 bases remaining between them. Here the CDR3 DNA reads TGTGCCAGCAGTTTGGGGCAGGCTGGTTACACCATATATTTT. Its protein product is CASSLGQAGYTIYF.

V gene TRBV9 combines with J gene TRBJ1-6; perhaps TRBD1 as D (6 bases). CDR1 is SGDLS and CDR2 is YYNGEE in the germline V gene. The CDR3 length is 15 residues. V was cut by 3 bases and J by 4 bases, with 11 bases left in between. Written as DNA, the CDR3 is TGTGCCAGCAGCGCACCCGGACAGTATAATTCACCCCTCCACTTT. Translation gives CASSAPGQYNSPLHF. The full variable domain, rest sourced from reference TRBV9 and TRBJ1-6, is DSGVTQTPKHLITATGQRVTLRCSPRSGDLSVYWYQQSLDQGLQFLIQYYNGEERAKGNILERFSAQQFPDLHSELNLSSLELGDSALYFCASSAPGQYNSPLHFGNGTRLTVT.

The V and J genes are TRBV7-9 and TRBJ1-1; D gene uncertain. Trimming took 5 bases from V and 0 from J, leaving 10 bases between them. Germline values: CDR1 SEHNR, CDR2 FQNEAQ (reference sequence). The CDR3 contains 14 residues. CDR3 DNA: TGTGCCAGCAGCCTGGCCCCTGTGAACACTGAAGCTTTCTTT. Its translation is CASSLAPVNTEAFF.

This chain connects TRBV11-1 to TRBJ1-1; maybe TRBD1 (6 bases). The V gene lost 5 bases and the J gene lost 1 base, with 11 bases spanning the gap. CDR1 SGHAT and CDR2 FQDESV come from the germline V gene (reference sequence). The CDR3 extends over 14 amino acids. The CDR3 DNA is TGTGCCAGCAGCCGCAGGGGCGGGAACACTGAAGCTTTCTTT. This translates into CASSRRGGNTEAFF.

The CDR3 bases are TGTGCCAGCAGCCAAGATACTAGCGTACTCTCCTACGAGCAGTACTTC. Translation: CASSQDTSVLSYEQYF. V is TRBV4-2 and J is TRBJ2-7; 7 bases are a match to TRBD2. The ends lost 0 bases at V and 0 bases at J; junction bases unmatched: 5. The CDR3 has 16 residues. Germline CDR1 is LGHNA and CDR2 is YNFKEQ.

The genes are TRBV9 and TRBJ2-1; 8 nucleotides align to TRBD1. The germline gives CDR1 SGDLS, CDR2 YYNGEE. The CDR3 has 19 amino acids. Trimming at V came to 0 bases and at J to 7 bases, leaving 18 bases not matched to a gene. CDR3 protein: CASSVARDSPVWTGNEQFF. The CDR3 region has the DNA TGTGCCAGCAGCGTAGCTAGAGATAGTCCTGTGTGGACAGGGAATGAGCAGTTCTTC.

This chain joins TRBV28 and TRBJ1-2; D is perhaps TRBD1 (5 bases). Germline lookup yields CDR1 MDHEN and CDR2 SYDVKM. The CDR3 length is 14 residues. The V gene lost 5 bases and the J gene lost 6 bases, with 16 bases spanning the gap. CDR3 amino acids: CASSLGQGYDGYTF. Here the CDR3 DNA reads TGTGCCAGCAGTCTCGGTCAGGGTTACGATGGCTACACCTTC.

V usage is TRBV13 and J usage is TRBJ2-2; 10 positions agree with TRBD1. The trim removed 3 bases at V and 4 bases at J, leaving 2 bases unmatched. This CDR3 contains 15 residues. CDR1 is PRHDT, CDR2 FYEKMQ, per germline (reference sequence). This CDR3 reads CASSFGTGVTGELFF. DNA of the CDR3: TGTGCCAGCAGCTTCGGGACAGGGGTCACCGGGGAGCTGTTTTTT.

This clone was recorded once. This chain connects TRBV6-2 or TRBV6-3 to TRBJ1-2, with TRBD1 as a possible D gene (6 bases). V lost 6 bases to trimming and J lost 2 bases, with 7 bases between them. Germline V gene data show CDR1 as MNHEY and CDR2 as SVGEGT. The CDR3 sequence is 12 residues long. This CDR3 is CASSTGNYGYTF. The CDR3 nucleotides are TGTGCCAGCAGCACAGGGAACTATGGCTACACCTTC.

The J gene is TRBJ2-1, the V gene TRBV7-9; TRBD2 matches 11 bases. The CDR3 length is 18 residues. V lost 2 bases to trimming and J lost 4 bases; unmatched junction nucleotides: 10. Germline lookup yields CDR1 SEHNR and CDR2 FQNEAQ (reference sequence). This CDR3 is CASSLWSPSGRLYNEQFF. The DNA for the CDR3 is TGTGCCAGCAGCTTATGGTCGCCTAGCGGGAGGCTATACAATGAGCAGTTCTTC.

In the case of this clone: At one end, the junction sequence differs from germline, possibly due to a read error. The gene calls are TRBV6-5 and TRBJ2-7; 7 nucleotides agree with TRBD2. The germline V gene has CDR1 MNHEY and CDR2 SVGAGI. The CDR3 runs 13 residues. The DNA of the CDR3 is TGCGCCGGTTTGTCGGGGAGGGTTGGAGAGCAGTACTTC. This gives the protein CAGLSGRVGEQYF.

V gene TRBV9 combines with J gene TRBJ2-4; 11 bases map to TRBD1. The V and J ends lost 3 bases and 2 bases, in that order; junction bases with no gene match: 10. In germline, CDR1 is SGDLS, CDR2 YYNGEE. CDR3 size: 18 residues. The CDR3, as DNA: TGTGCCAGCAGCGAGTTTCCCGGGACAGGGGGGTCCAAAAACATTCAGTACTTC. Translated, it gives CASSEFPGTGGSKNIQYF.

This clone came up a few times. The rearrangement joins TRBV7-9 to TRBJ1-1, with TRBD1 matching 8 bases. The CDR3 contains 12 residues. V was pared by 8 bases and J by 1 base, with 0 bases of the junction left unmatched. Per the germline V gene, CDR1 is SEHNR and CDR2 is FQNEAQ (reference sequence). The CDR3 bases are TGTGCCAGCGGACAGGGGAACACTGAAGCTTTCTTT. It translates to CASGQGNTEAFF.

The chain has TRBV15 and TRBJ2-7; 7 nucleotides match TRBD1. Germline V gene data show CDR1 as LNHNV and CDR2 as YYDKDF (reference sequence). The ends lost 3 bases at V and 6 bases at J; junction bases unmatched: 11. The CDR3 extends over 15 amino acids. CDR3 coding DNA: TGTGCCACCAGCAGGGTTTCCGACAGGGTCGGCGAGCAGTACTTC. Translating gives CATSRVSDRVGEQYF. The whole variable domain, remainder taken from reference TRBV15 and TRBJ2-7, is DAMVIQNPRYQVTQFGKPVTLSCSQTLNHNVMYWYQQKSSQAPKLLFHYYDKDFNNEADTPDNFQSRRPNTSFCFLDIRSPGLGDTAMYLCATSRVSDRVGEQYFGPGTRLTVT.

This clone was seen once. The V call is TRBV5-1, the J call TRBJ1-1; unclear D gene. Germline lookup yields CDR1 SGHRS and CDR2 YFSETQ. V was clipped by 0 bases and J by 9 bases, with 9 bases between them. The CDR3 covers 12 residues. The CDR3 bases are TGCGCCAGCAGCTTGGCGGGTAACCAAGCTTTCTTT. This translates into CASSLAGNQAFF.

The genes are TRBV9 and TRBJ2-3; D is undetermined. Per the germline V gene, CDR1 is SGDLS and CDR2 is YYNGEE. This CDR3 contains 12 residues. V was clipped by 2 bases and J by 2 bases, with 3 bases between them. As DNA, the CDR3 is TGTGCCAGCAGCGTCTACACAGATACGCAGTATTTT. It yields the protein CASSVYTDTQYF.

The V and J genes are TRBV5-6 and TRBJ1-1; 8 positions agree with TRBD1. The CDR3 has 14 residues. Trimming at V came to 0 bases and at J to 7 bases, leaving 5 bases not matched to a gene. Germline CDR1 is SGHDT and CDR2 is YYEEEE. The CDR3 here is CASSLGQGWGEAFF. The CDR3 region has the DNA TGTGCCAGCAGCTTGGGACAGGGGTGGGGTGAAGCTTTCTTT.

The chain recombines TRBV19 with TRBJ1-5; D gene unclear. V lost 10 bases to trimming and J lost 10 bases, with 32 bases between them. The CDR3 loop spans 17 amino acids. Germline V gene sequence: CDR1 LNHDA, CDR2 SQIVND (reference sequence). This CDR3 is CATEPSKGVTINYPQHF. CDR3 DNA: TGTGCCACCGAACCCTCGAAGGGAGTGACGATAAACTATCCCCAGCATTTT.

The chain's CDR3 is CASTTGIDTGELFF. The CDR3 DNA is TGCGCCAGTACGACAGGGATCGACACCGGGGAGCTGTTTTTT. The chain has TRBV5-1 and TRBJ2-2; 7 bases match TRBD1. This CDR3 has 14 amino acids. V dropped 8 bases and J dropped 3; count of bases not matched to a gene: 7. The germline gives CDR1 SGHRS, CDR2 YFSETQ.

The genes are TRBV3-1 (or the pseudogene TRBV3-2) and TRBJ1-2; tentative D call: TRBD1 (6 bases). CDR3 length equals 15 residues. Trimming removed 3 bases from V and 5 bases from J, with 16 bases in between. Per germline, CDR1 LGHDT and CDR2 YNNKEL (reference sequence). The CDR3 coding sequence is TGTGCCAGCAGCCAGGACGACAGGATAGAGTATGGCTACACCTTC. Amino acid sequence: CASSQDDRIEYGYTF.

V usage is TRBV28 and J usage is TRBJ1-2; the D gene is possibly TRBD1 (6 bases). Germline lookup yields CDR1 MDHEN and CDR2 SYDVKM. CDR3 length: 14 amino acids. Deletions cut 8 bases from V and 8 bases from J, with 21 bases between. In nucleotides, the CDR3 is TGTGCCAGCTTCCTGTCCGACGGGGGGCAAGGCTACACCTTC. Residues: CASFLSDGGQGYTF.

The gene calls are TRBV11-2 and TRBJ1-2; 7 nucleotides line up with TRBD1. CDR1 and CDR2 (germline): SGHAT, FQNNGV. V was clipped by 5 bases and J by 0 bases; unmatched bases: 9. This CDR3 region has 16 residues. In nucleotides, the CDR3 is TGTGCCAGCAGCCCCTTATCACAGGGGACTAACTATGGCTACACCTTC. It translates to CASSPLSQGTNYGYTF.

The chain's CDR3 is CASSIEDSTNEKLFF. The DNA of the CDR3 is TGTGCCAGTAGTATAGAAGACTCAACTAATGAAAAACTGTTTTTT. V and J are TRBV19 and TRBJ1-4; no clear D. The CDR3 runs 15 residues. With 0 bases removed from V and 0 bases from J, the gap between germline ends came to 5 bases. Germline-derived CDR1 and CDR2 are LNHDA and SQIVND (reference sequence).

The rearrangement joins TRBV5-6 to TRBJ1-5; the D gene is possibly TRBD1 (6 bases). V was clipped by 0 bases and J by 5 bases, with 18 bases between them. Germline CDR1 is SGHDT and CDR2 is YYEEEE. This CDR3 region has 17 residues. CDR3 sequence: CASSLGAYGDIHQPQHF. As DNA, the CDR3 is TGTGCCAGCAGCTTGGGTGCATACGGGGACATTCATCAGCCCCAGCATTTT.